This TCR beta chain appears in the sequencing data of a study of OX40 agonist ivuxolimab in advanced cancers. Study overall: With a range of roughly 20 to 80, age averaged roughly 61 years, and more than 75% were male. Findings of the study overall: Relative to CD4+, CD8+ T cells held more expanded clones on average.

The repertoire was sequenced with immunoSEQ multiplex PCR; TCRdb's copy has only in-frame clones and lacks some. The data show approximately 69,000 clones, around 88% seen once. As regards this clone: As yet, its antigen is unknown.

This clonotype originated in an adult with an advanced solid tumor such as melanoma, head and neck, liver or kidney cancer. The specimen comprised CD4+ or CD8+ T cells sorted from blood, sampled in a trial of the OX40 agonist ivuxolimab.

The CDR3 nucleotides read TGTGCCAGCTCACCACGCGAGGCACAGGGGGCCAATGAGCAGTTCTTC. Translated, it gives CASSPREAQGANEQFF. The J gene is TRBJ2-1, the V gene TRBV18; TRBD1 agrees at 9 bases. This CDR3 contains 16 residues. Trimming took 1 base from V and 6 from J; bases not matched to a gene: 7. The germline gives CDR1 KGHSH, CDR2 LQKENI. Together with reference TRBV18 and TRBJ2-1, the CDR3 gives the full variable domain: NAGVMQNPRHLVRRRGQEARLRCSPMKGHSHVYWYRQLPEEGLKFMVYLQKENIIDESGMPKERFSAEFPKEGPSILRIQQVVRGDSAAYFCASSPREAQGANEQFFGPGTRLTVL.